The 18 T cell receptor beta chains presented below share a single source sample, sequenced in a study of shared clonotypes between healthy human individuals. Only CD45RO-negative cells positively selected for CCR7 counted as naive CD8 cells, so terminally differentiated effector memory CD45RA+ cells were excluded. Repertoires were generated with immunoSEQ multiplex PCR, while TCRdb's copy carries only in-frame clones and drops some. This table holds about 2.1 million clones, 85% to 95% found once. Material: naive CD8+ T cells from PBMCs. Receptor source: a man aged 18 to 29 in good health. Some clones in this sample may be carry-over from other donors' samples.

The chain combines TRBV19 with TRBJ2-1; the match to TRBD2 covers 9 bases. V shed 3 bases and J 5 bases; nucleotides not matched to a gene: 17. The CDR3 is 19 residues long. Germline CDR1 and CDR2: LNHDA and SQIVND (reference sequence). The CDR3 here is CASSIPPVAGDLYDNEQFF. The CDR3 DNA reads TGTGCCAGTAGTATCCCCCCAGTAGCGGGAGATTTGTACGACAATGAGCAGTTCTTC.

The V gene is TRBV4-2, the J gene TRBJ1-4, with 8 nucleotides matching TRBD1. This CDR3 is built from 18 residues. Germline assignment: CDR1 LGHNA and CDR2 YNFKEQ. V lost 0 bases, J lost 1 base, and 7 bases stayed unmatched. Here the CDR3 DNA reads TGTGCCAGCAGCCAAGATGGTCAGGGGGCGGAAACTAATGAAAAACTGTTTTTT. Translating it yields CASSQDGQGAETNEKLFF.

V is TRBV4-1 and J is TRBJ2-3; 13 bases are a match to TRBD2. The CDR3 runs to 21 residues. Germline CDR1 MGHRA, CDR2 YSYEKL. Trimming removed 1 base from V and 2 bases from J; junction bases left unmatched: 15. The CDR3 DNA is TGCGCCAGCAGCCAAGCGCGGACTAGCGGGAGCCCTATCGAGAACACAGATACGCAGTATTTT. Translation: CASSQARTSGSPIENTDTQYF.

The V call is TRBV13, the J call TRBJ2-7; 9 bases map to TRBD1. Looked up from germline, CDR1 is PRHDT and CDR2 is FYEKMQ (reference sequence). J gave up 6 bases and V 7 bases, and 16 bases lay outside the gene matches. CDR3 length equals 16 residues. CDR3 loop: CASTGAGQGGFGEQYF. Here the CDR3 DNA reads TGTGCCAGCACCGGGGCGGGACAGGGTGGTTTTGGCGAGCAGTACTTC.

The rearrangement links TRBV27 to TRBJ1-3, with 7 bases identical to TRBD1. V was clipped by 4 bases and J by 4 bases; unmatched bases: 4. Germline CDR1 is MNHEY and CDR2 is SMNVEV (reference sequence). CDR3 length equals 14 residues. The CDR3 coding sequence is TGTGCCAGCAGTTCAGGGGGAATAGGAAACACCATATATTTT. It yields the protein CASSSGGIGNTIYF.

The chain links TRBV7-8 to TRBJ2-5; 7 bases align to TRBD2. The J call could be wrong; TRBJ2-7 is a better fit for the DNA end. Germline CDR1 is SGHVS and CDR2 is FQNEAQ. This CDR3 has 14 residues. CDR3 amino acids: CASSLGLAVYEQYF. CDR3 bases: TGTGCCAGCAGCTTAGGGCTAGCGGTATACGAGCAGTACTTC.

The rearrangement joins TRBV6-6 to TRBJ1-3; a possible D gene is TRBD1 (5 bases). From germline, CDR1 is MNHNY and CDR2 SVGAGI (reference sequence). Trimming stripped 7 bases from V and 8 bases from J, with 15 bases between. The CDR3 runs to 13 residues. Written as DNA, the CDR3 is TGTGCCAGCATAGGGGAGGGAGGGGACACCATATATTTT. Amino acids: CASIGEGGDTIYF.

This sequence joins TRBV5-1 and TRBJ2-7; 9 bases map to TRBD2. Germline V lookup: CDR1 SGHRS, CDR2 YFSETQ. The CDR3 is 15 amino acids. The ends lost 7 bases at V and 5 bases at J; junction bases unmatched: 13. This CDR3 reads CASRAVSGSTHEQYF. DNA for the CDR3: TGCGCCAGCCGGGCCGTTAGCGGGAGTACCCACGAGCAGTACTTC.

The chain combines TRBV4-2 with TRBJ1-1; D unclear. Germline V lookup: CDR1 LGHNA, CDR2 YNFKEQ. The CDR3 spans 16 residues. V was cut by 0 bases and J by 5 bases, with 16 bases left in between. The CDR3 loop is CASSQDSEGEMTEAFF. The CDR3 DNA reads TGTGCCAGCAGCCAAGATTCAGAGGGAGAGATGACTGAAGCTTTCTTT.

The rearrangement uses TRBV27 and TRBJ2-5; 9 positions match TRBD1. The V gene end was trimmed by 5 bases and the J gene end by 5 bases; junction bases not matched to a gene: 6. The CDR3 loop spans 14 amino acids. Germline loops: CDR1 MNHEY, CDR2 SMNVEV (reference sequence). The CDR3 DNA is TGTGCCAGCAGTCCGAGGACAGGGGAGGAGACCCAGTACTTC. This encodes CASSPRTGEETQYF.

The chain has TRBV7-9 and TRBJ2-7; D might be TRBD2 (5 bases). The ends were cut back, 1 base at V and 3 bases at J, with 10 bases in the middle. CDR1 SEHNR and CDR2 FQNEAQ come from the germline V gene (reference sequence). The CDR3 totals 14 residues. The chain's CDR3 is CASSLVAGIYEQYF. CDR3 sequence (DNA): TGTGCCAGCAGCTTAGTGGCGGGTATCTACGAGCAGTACTTC.

The chain links TRBV7-9 to TRBJ1-4; 7 bases align to TRBD1. This CDR3 contains 15 residues. Trimming took 1 base from V and 3 from J; bases not matched to a gene: 2. Per germline, CDR1 SEHNR and CDR2 FQNEAQ (reference sequence). CDR3 in DNA: TGTGCCAGCAGCTTAGGGGACAGCCCTAATGAAAAACTGTTTTTT. Translated, it gives CASSLGDSPNEKLFF.

J is TRBJ1-1 and V is TRBV6-1; possibly TRBD1 for D (6 bases). The germline V gene encodes CDR1 MNHNS and CDR2 SASEGT. Trimming left V 4 bases short and J 0 bases short, with 12 bases between. The CDR3 loop spans 15 amino acids. CDR3 sequence (DNA): TGTGCCAGCAGTGGATACAGGGTGATGAACACTGAAGCTTTCTTT. Amino acids: CASSGYRVMNTEAFF.

This sequence joins TRBV6-6 and TRBJ2-5, with a possible D match to TRBD2 (6 bases). Germline values: CDR1 MNHNY, CDR2 SVGAGI (reference sequence). This CDR3 has 16 residues. V lost 0 bases to trimming and J lost 5 bases, with 16 bases between them. This chain's CDR3 is CASSYSLTGVGETQYF. Written as DNA, the CDR3 is TGTGCCAGCAGTTACTCCCTTACGGGAGTGGGGGAGACCCAGTACTTC.

Remarks on this clone: This same CDR3 is encoded by further DNA sequences in the sample. The rearrangement uses TRBV4-1 and TRBJ2-7, with D unresolved. CDR1 is MGHRA and CDR2 is YSYEKL in the germline V gene. V gave up 1 base and J gave up 3 bases, with 7 bases separating them. CDR3 length: 13 residues. The CDR3: CASSQVLGYEQYF. CDR3 DNA sequence: TGCGCCAGCAGCCAAGTACTCGGCTACGAGCAGTACTTC.

Of note for this clone: Since a much larger clone is just one base distant, this may be a read error. The chain uses TRBV27 and TRBJ2-7; D not resolved. This CDR3 spans 11 amino acids. Germline values: CDR1 MNHEY, CDR2 SMNVEV (reference sequence). The V end was cut by 2 bases, the J end by 2 bases, with 1 base between. CDR3 in DNA: TGTGCCAGCAGTTTAGCCTACGAGCAGTACTTC. Encoded protein: CASSLAYEQYF.

This sequence joins TRBV9 and TRBJ1-5; 7 bases align to TRBD1. This CDR3 has 15 residues. Losses at the gene ends were 3 bases for V and 5 bases for J; bases not matched to a gene: 8. CDR1 and CDR2 from the germline V gene are SGDLS and YYNGEE. The CDR3 region is CASSEAGTDHQPQHF. The CDR3 DNA sequence: TGTGCCAGCAGCGAGGCCGGGACAGATCATCAGCCCCAGCATTTT. The full variable domain, rest sourced from reference TRBV9 and TRBJ1-5, is DSGVTQTPKHLITATGQRVTLRCSPRSGDLSVYWYQQSLDQGLQFLIQYYNGEERAKGNILERFSAQQFPDLHSELNLSSLELGDSALYFCASSEAGTDHQPQHFGDGTRLSIL.

The chain combines TRBV27 with TRBJ2-1; 10 nucleotides line up with TRBD2. CDR1 MNHEY and CDR2 SMNVEV come from the germline V gene (reference sequence). J lost 7 bases, V lost 5 bases, and 11 bases had no gene match. The CDR3 covers 16 residues. CDR3: CASSPTSSGSFNEQFF. In DNA form, the CDR3 reads TGTGCCAGCAGTCCCACGTCTAGCGGGAGTTTTAATGAGCAGTTCTTC.